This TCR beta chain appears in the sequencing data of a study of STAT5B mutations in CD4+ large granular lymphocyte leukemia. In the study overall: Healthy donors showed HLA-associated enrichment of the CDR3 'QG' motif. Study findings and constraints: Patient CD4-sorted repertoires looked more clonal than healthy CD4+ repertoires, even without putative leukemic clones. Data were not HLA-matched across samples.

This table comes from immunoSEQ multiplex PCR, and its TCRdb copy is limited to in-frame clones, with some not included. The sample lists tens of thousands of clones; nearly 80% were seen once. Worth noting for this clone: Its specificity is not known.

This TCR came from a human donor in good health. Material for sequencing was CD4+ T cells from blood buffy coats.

The CDR3 nucleotides read TGTGCCAGCAGCTTGTGGACGGCGAACACCGGGGAGCTGTTTTTT. Translation gives CASSLWTANTGELFF. The gene calls are TRBV5-6 and TRBJ2-2, with D unclear. The length of the CDR3 is 15 residues. Trimming left V 1 base short and J 0 bases short, with 7 bases between. Germline CDR1 reads SGHDT; CDR2 reads YYEEEE.